This is a list of T cell receptor beta chains from one sample in a study of vaccination effects on CD4 cells after COVID-19. Profiled with immunoSEQ multiplex PCR; TCRdb holds only in-frame clones, not every one. The sample carries tens of thousands of clones, around 75% recorded once. Antigens of these TCRs are unknown. Sample: CD4+ T cells from PBMCs cultured with HCoV-NL63 spike peptides, taken before COVID-19 vaccination. Receptor source: a human donor who received a COVID-19 vaccine. Each CDR3 is given with its conserved first and last residue. A D gene is named only where the DNA matches it firmly. The size of a clone is reported for some rows only, either as once, few or many, or as a class for expanded clones.

>.|TRBJ1-1|.|TRBV7-3
TGTGCCAGCAGCTTAACCCGGGACACCGAAGCTTTCTTT
CASSLTRDTEAFF
>.|TRBJ1-2|.|TRBV5-1
TGCGCCAGCAGGGCAGGGGAGGCCTATGGCTACACCTTC
CASRAGEAYGYTF
>.|TRBJ1-6|.|TRBV5-1
TGCGCCAGCAGCCCCCAGGGAAATAATTCACCCCTCCACTTT
CASSPQGNNSPLHF
>TRBD2|TRBJ2-1|once|TRBV12-3/TRBV12-4
TGTGCCACCGAGCGGGGGGGATACAATGAGCAGTTCTTC
CATERGGYNEQFF
>.|TRBJ1-5|few|TRBV29-1
TGCAGCGTGCGCACAGGTAGCAATCAGCCCCAGCATTTT
CSVRTGSNQPQHF
>.|TRBJ2-1|.|TRBV27
TGTGCCAGCAGTTCGGACTTAGTGCAGTTCTTC
CASSSDLVQFF
>.|TRBJ2-7|.|TRBV28
TGTGCCAGCAGTTTCAGGGTGTCGTACGAGCAGTACTTC
CASSFRVSYEQYF
>TRBD1|TRBJ1-1|.|TRBV5-1
TGCGCCAGCAGAAACACAGGGGGAACTGAAGCTTTCTTT
CASRNTGGTEAFF
>.|TRBJ1-5|.|TRBV6-5
TGTGCCAGCTTACAACAGAGGAATCTCAATCAGCCCCAGCATTTT
CASLQQRNLNQPQHF
>.|TRBJ1-1|.|TRBV18
TGTGCCAGCTCACCCCGCCAGCCAGGTAGTGCTGAAGCTTTCTTT
CASSPRQPGSAEAFF
>.|TRBJ1-4|.|TRBV4-2
TGTGCCAGCAAACAAGGAGGGTCAACTAATGAAAAACTGTTTTTT
CASKQGGSTNEKLFF